This T cell receptor beta chain was obtained from a study of T cells in Graves' hyperthyroidism and ophthalmopathy. Findings and caveats of the study: Clonotypes that were expanded in thyroid above 0.001 mostly appeared in blood too.

J gave up 3 bases and V 5 bases, and 6 bases lay outside the gene matches. The CDR3 runs 14 residues. This clonotype is a singleton in its sample. What it binds is unknown. Researchers took RNA transcripts and amplified the TCR beta CDR3 regions from them. Researchers ran a first-round RT-PCR on the TCR CDR3 using the HTBI primer set. TCRdb re-called the multiplex PCR reads with MiXCR, one entry per CDR3 protein. The data show under 500,000 distinct CDR3 sequences, more than 12% seen once. Exclusion followed for patients with uncontrolled infection, other autoimmune disease, pregnancy or lactation. Thyroid ultrasound, orbital computed tomography, clinical symptoms, and serum thyroxine and TRAb underpinned diagnoses.

The TCR comes from a man aged 45-65 years with Graves' ophthalmopathy. The chain employs TRBV12-3 or TRBV12-4 and TRBJ1-2; 7 bases are a match to TRBD1. Sequencing was done on a sample of blood. The CDR3 sequence: CASSTRQGYYGYTF. DNA of the CDR3: TGTGCCAGCAGTACTAGACAGGGTTACTATGGCTACACCTTC.